This T cell receptor (beta chain) was profiled in a study of technical replicates of blood from a handful of donors. Profiled with immunoSEQ multiplex PCR; TCRdb holds only in-frame clones, not every one. Of 65,000 to 80,000 clones listed, roughly 98% are singletons. In germline, CDR1 is MDHEN, CDR2 SYDVKM. With 2 bases clipped from V and 8 bases from J, the junction kept 8 bases outside the gene matches. The CDR3 has 15 residues. The clonotype was recovered from a human donor in good health. Sequencing was done on a sample of T cells isolated from PBMCs. The rearrangement links TRBV28 to TRBJ2-1; 8 bases agree with TRBD2. CDR3 sequence: CASSLLREGRDEQFF. CDR3 coding DNA: TGTGCCAGCAGTTTACTTCGGGAGGGCCGAGATGAGCAGTTCTTC.